This T cell receptor beta chain was retrieved from a study of blood T cells in healthy people across ages. Study-wide context: Template switching captured about one barcoded beta molecule per two T cells.

This CDR3 is built from 18 residues. It was with a sample-barcoded 5' primer and a J-beta primer mix that a second PCR of roughly 7 to 12 cycles was run. Using its own MiXCR run on the 5' RACE reads, TCRdb lists one record per CDR3 protein. The data contain over a million distinct CDR3 sequences, 40% to 50% of them singletons. The source material was blood. This TCR was sampled from a woman aged 18-29 years in good health. This chain links TRBV21-1 with TRBJ2-5; TRBD2 was called by the table and not checked on the DNA. TRBV21-1 is shown as a pseudogene. The CDR3 protein is CASSTGLAGLFPQETQYF. Here the CDR3 DNA reads TGTGCCAGCAGCACCGGACTAGCGGGACTTTTCCCTCAAGAGACCCAGTACTTC.